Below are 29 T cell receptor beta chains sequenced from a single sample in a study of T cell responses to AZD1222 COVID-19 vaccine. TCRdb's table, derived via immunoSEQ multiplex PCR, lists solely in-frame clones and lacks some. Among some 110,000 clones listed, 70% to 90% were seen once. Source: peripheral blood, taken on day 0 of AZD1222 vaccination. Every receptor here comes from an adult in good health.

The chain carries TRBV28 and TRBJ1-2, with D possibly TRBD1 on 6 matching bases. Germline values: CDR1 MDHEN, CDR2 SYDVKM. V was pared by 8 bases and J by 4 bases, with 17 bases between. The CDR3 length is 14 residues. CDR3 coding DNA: TGTGCCAGCGGGTTCCGGGACAAACGCTATGGCTACACCTTC. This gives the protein CASGFRDKRYGYTF.

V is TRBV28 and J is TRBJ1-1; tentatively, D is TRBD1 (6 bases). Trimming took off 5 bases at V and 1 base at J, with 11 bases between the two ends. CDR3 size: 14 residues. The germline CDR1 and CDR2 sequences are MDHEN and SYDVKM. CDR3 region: CASSRGQTNTEAFF. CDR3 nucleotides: TGTGCCAGCAGTCGCGGACAGACGAACACTGAAGCTTTCTTT. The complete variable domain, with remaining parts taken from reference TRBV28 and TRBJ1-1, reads DVKVTQSSRYLVKRTGEKVFLECVQDMDHENMFWYRQDPGLGLRLIYFSYDVKMKEKGDIPEGYSVSREKKERFSLILESASTNQTSMYLCASSRGQTNTEAFFGQGTRLTVV.

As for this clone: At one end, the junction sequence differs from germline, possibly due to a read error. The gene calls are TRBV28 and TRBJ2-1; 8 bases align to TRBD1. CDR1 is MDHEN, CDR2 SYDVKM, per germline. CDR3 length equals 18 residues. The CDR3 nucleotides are TGTGCCAGCAGTATATGGACAGGGAGAGGAGGCTCCTACAATGAGCAGTTCTTC. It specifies CASSIWTGRGGSYNEQFF.

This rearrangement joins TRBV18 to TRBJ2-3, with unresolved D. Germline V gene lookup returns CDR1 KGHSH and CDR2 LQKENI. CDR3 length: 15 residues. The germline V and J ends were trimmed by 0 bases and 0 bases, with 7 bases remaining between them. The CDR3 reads CASSPPSTSTDTQYF. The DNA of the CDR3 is TGTGCCAGCTCACCACCTTCGACTAGCACAGATACGCAGTATTTT.

The CDR3 DNA follows: TGTGCCAGCAGCTTTTCTCCAGGGGGGGACACCATATATTTT. It specifies CASSFSPGGDTIYF. The genes are TRBV7-2 and TRBJ1-3; 7 bases are shared with TRBD1. Germline V gene lookup returns CDR1 SGHTA and CDR2 FQGNSA. The CDR3 has 14 residues. Trimming cost V 3 bases and J 8 bases; bases outside gene matches: 7.

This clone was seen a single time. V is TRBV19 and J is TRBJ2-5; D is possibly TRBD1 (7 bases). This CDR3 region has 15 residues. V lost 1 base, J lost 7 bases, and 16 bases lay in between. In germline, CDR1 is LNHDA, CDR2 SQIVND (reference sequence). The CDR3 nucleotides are TGTGCCAGTAGTATAGGACGGGAGCGACAGGGGACCCAGTACTTC. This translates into CASSIGRERQGTQYF.

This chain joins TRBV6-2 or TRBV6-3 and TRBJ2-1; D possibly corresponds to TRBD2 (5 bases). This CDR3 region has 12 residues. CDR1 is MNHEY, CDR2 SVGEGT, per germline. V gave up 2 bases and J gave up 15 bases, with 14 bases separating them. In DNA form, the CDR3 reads TGTGCCAGCAGTTACGGTCCATGGAGGCGGTTCTTC. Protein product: CASSYGPWRRFF.

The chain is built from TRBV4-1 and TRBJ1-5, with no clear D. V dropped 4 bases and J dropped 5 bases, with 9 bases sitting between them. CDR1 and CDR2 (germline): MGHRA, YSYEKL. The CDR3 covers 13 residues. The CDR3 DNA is TGCGCCAGCAGCCTTCTCGAGGATCAGCCCCAGCATTTT. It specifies CASSLLEDQPQHF.

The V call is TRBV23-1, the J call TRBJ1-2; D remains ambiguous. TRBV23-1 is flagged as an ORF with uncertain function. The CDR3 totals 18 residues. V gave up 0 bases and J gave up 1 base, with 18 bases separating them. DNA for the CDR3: TGCGCCAGCAGTCAATCGGGCCACGCGTATGGGGTTAACTATGGCTACACCTTC. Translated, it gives CASSQSGHAYGVNYGYTF.

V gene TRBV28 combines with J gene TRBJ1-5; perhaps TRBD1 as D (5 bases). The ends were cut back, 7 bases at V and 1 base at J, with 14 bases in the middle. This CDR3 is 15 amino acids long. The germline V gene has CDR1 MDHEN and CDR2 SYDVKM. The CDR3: CASNIQGSSNQPQHF. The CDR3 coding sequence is TGTGCCAGCAACATCCAGGGAAGCAGCAATCAGCCCCAGCATTTT.

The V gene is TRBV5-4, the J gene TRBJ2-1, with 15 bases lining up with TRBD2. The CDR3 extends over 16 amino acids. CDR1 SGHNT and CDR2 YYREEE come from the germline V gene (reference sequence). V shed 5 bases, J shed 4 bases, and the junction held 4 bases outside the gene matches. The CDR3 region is CASSTGLAGGYNEQFF. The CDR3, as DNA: TGTGCCAGCAGTACGGGACTAGCGGGAGGATACAATGAGCAGTTCTTC.

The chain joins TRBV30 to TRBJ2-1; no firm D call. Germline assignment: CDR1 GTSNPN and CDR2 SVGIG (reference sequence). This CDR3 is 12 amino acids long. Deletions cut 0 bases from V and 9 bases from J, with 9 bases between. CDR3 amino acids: CAWSVSRSEQFF. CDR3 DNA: TGTGCCTGGAGTGTATCCCGGTCTGAGCAGTTCTTC.

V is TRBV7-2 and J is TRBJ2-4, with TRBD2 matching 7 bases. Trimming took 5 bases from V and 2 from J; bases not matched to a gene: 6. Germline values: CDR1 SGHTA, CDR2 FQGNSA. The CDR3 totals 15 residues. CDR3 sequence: CASSKRSGTKNIQYF. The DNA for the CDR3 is TGTGCCAGCAGCAAAAGAAGCGGGACCAAAAACATTCAGTACTTC.

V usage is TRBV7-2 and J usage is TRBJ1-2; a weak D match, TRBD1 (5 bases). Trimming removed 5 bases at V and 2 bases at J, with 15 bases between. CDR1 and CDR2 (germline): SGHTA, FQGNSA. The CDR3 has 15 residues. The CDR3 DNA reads TGTGCCAGCAGCCATCCCCCTGACAGAAACTATGGCTACACCTTC. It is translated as CASSHPPDRNYGYTF.

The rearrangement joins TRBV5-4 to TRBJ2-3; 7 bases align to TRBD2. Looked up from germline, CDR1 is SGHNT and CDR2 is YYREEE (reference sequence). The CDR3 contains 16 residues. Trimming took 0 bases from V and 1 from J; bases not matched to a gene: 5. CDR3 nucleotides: TGTGCCAGCAGCTTGGGCGCTAGCGGACGCACAGATACGCAGTATTTT. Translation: CASSLGASGRTDTQYF.

The CDR3 coding sequence is TGTGCCAGCACCACGGGGGGGCCGGGTCACACTGAAGCTTTCTTT. Translating gives CASTTGGPGHTEAFF. The genes are TRBV28 and TRBJ1-1; the D gene is possibly TRBD1 (6 bases). Trimming pared 7 bases from V and 3 bases from J, leaving 18 bases between. The germline V gene encodes CDR1 MDHEN and CDR2 SYDVKM. The CDR3 length is 15 residues.

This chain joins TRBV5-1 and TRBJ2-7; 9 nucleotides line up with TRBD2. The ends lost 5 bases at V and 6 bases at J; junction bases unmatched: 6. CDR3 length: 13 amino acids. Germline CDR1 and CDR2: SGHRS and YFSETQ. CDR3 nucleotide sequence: TGCGCCAGCAGAGTAGCGGGGGCCCTCGAGCAGTACTTC. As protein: CASRVAGALEQYF. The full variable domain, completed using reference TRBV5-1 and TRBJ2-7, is KAGVTQTPRYLIKTRGQQVTLSCSPISGHRSVSWYQQTPGQGLQFLFEYFSETQRNKGNFPGRFSGRQFSNSRSEMNVSTLELGDSALYLCASRVAGALEQYFGPGTRLTVT.

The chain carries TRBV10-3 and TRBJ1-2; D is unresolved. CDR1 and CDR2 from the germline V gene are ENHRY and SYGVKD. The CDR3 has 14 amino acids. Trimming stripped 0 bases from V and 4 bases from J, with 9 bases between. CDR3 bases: TGTGCCATCAGTGAGTCGGTGGGGAGCTATGGCTACACCTTC. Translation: CAISESVGSYGYTF.

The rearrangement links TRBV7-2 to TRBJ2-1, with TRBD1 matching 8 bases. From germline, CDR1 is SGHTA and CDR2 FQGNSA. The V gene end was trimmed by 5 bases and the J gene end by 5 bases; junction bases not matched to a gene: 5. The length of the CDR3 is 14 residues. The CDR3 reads CASSPRQGNNEQFF. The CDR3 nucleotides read TGTGCCAGCAGCCCGCGACAGGGGAACAATGAGCAGTTCTTC.

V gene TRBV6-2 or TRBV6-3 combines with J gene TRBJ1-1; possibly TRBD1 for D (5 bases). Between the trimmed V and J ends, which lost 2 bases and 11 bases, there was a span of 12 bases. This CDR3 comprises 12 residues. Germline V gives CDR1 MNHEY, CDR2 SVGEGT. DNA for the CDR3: TGTGCCAGCAGTTACACCCCAGGGTTGGCTTTCTTT. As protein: CASSYTPGLAFF.

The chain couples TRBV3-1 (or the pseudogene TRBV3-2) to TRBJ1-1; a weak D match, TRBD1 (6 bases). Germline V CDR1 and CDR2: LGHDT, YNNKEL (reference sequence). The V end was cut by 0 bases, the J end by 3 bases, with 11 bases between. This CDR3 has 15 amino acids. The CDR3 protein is CASSQDGQGHTEAFF. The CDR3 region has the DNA TGTGCCAGCAGCCAAGATGGGCAGGGGCACACTGAAGCTTTCTTT.

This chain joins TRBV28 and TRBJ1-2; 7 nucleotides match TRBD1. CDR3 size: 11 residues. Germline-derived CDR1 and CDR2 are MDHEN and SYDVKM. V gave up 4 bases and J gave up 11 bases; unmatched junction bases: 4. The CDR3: CASSSTGVYTF. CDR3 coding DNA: TGTGCCAGCAGTTCAACAGGGGTTTACACCTTC.

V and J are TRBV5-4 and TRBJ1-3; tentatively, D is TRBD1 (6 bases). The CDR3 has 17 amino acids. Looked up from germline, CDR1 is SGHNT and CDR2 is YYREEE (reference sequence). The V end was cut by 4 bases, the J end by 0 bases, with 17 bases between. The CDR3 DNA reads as TGTGCCAGCAGCAAGGAATACCAGGGGATCTCTGGAAACACCATATATTTT. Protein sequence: CASSKEYQGISGNTIYF.

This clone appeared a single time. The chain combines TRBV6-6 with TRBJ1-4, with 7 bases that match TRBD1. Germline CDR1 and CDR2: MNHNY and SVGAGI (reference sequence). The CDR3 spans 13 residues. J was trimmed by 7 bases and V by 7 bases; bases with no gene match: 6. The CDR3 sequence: CASKEGGGEKLFF. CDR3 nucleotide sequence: TGTGCCAGCAAGGAAGGGGGCGGTGAAAAACTGTTTTTT.

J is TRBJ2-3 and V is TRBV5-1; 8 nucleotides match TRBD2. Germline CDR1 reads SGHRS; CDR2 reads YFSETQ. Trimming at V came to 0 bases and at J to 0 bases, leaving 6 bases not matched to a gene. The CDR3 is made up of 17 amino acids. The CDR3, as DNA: TGCGCCAGCAGCTTGGGGGAGTTAGCGGGGAGCACAGATACGCAGTATTTT. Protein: CASSLGELAGSTDTQYF.

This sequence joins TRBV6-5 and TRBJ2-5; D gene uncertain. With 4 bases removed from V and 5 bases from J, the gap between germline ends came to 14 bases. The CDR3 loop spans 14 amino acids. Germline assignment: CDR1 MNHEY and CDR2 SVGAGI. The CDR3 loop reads CASSSPRRRETQYF. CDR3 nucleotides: TGTGCCAGCAGTTCTCCGAGGCGCCGGGAGACCCAGTACTTC.

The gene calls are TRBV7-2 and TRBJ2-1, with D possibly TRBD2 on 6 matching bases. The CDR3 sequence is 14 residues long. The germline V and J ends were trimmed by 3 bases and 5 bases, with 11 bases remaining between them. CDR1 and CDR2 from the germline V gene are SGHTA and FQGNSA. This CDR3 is CASSFGTLNNEQFF. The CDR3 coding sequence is TGTGCCAGCAGCTTTGGGACTTTAAACAATGAGCAGTTCTTC.

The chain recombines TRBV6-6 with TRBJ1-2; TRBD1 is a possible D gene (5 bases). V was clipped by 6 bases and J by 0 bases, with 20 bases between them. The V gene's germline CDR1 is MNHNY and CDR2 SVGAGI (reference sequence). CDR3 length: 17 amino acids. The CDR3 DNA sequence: TGTGCCAGCAGCCGAACCGGGACCGCCTTAGCTAACTATGGCTACACCTTC. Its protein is CASSRTGTALANYGYTF.

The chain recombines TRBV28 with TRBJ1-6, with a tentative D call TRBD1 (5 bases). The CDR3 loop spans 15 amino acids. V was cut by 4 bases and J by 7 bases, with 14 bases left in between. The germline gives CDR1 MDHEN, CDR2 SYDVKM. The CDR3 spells CASSSQEPSNSPLHF. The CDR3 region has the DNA TGTGCCAGCAGTTCACAGGAGCCCTCGAATTCACCCCTCCACTTT.